A single sample gave rise to the 29 T cell receptor beta chains below, sequenced in a study of blood T cell repertoires in COVID-19. Profiled with immunoSEQ multiplex PCR; TCRdb holds only in-frame clones, not every one. Of under 300,000 clones in the sample, approximately 80% were seen once. The sample taken for sequencing was peripheral blood. These receptors came from a woman at least 80 years old with active or convalescent COVID-19.

This clone showed up just once. The chain links TRBV6-5 to TRBJ2-7; 11 nucleotides align to TRBD2. The CDR3 extends over 15 amino acids. In germline, CDR1 is MNHEY, CDR2 SVGAGI. V lost 5 bases to trimming and J lost 4 bases; unmatched junction nucleotides: 7. CDR3 loop: CASSNLAGGMYEQYF. For the CDR3, the DNA is TGTGCCAGCAGTAACCTAGCGGGAGGTATGTACGAGCAGTACTTC.

For the CDR3, the DNA is TGTGCCAGCAGTTACTCGTCCCAGATCACTGAAGCTTTCTTT. Translated, it gives CASSYSSQITEAFF. This chain links TRBV6-2 or TRBV6-3 with TRBJ1-1; D is undetermined. This CDR3 spans 14 amino acids. Germline V lookup: CDR1 MNHEY, CDR2 SVGEGT. The V gene lost 0 bases and the J gene lost 4 bases, with 9 bases spanning the gap.

CDR3 amino acids: CASSWGGISGANVLTF. CDR3 DNA: TGTGCCAGCAGCTGGGGCGGAATCTCTGGGGCCAACGTCCTGACTTTC. The chain links TRBV9 to TRBJ2-6; maybe TRBD1 (5 bases). V was shortened by 4 bases and J by 0 bases, with 11 bases between the two germline ends. CDR1 and CDR2 (germline): SGDLS, YYNGEE. This CDR3 is 16 amino acids long.

V is TRBV24-1 and J is TRBJ2-3, with D unresolved. The germline V gene has CDR1 KGHDR and CDR2 SFDVKD. The CDR3 consists of 16 residues. V was pared by 5 bases and J by 0 bases, with 14 bases between. This CDR3 reads CATSGADTSSTDTQYF. CDR3 DNA: TGTGCCACCAGTGGTGCTGACACCTCTAGCACAGATACGCAGTATTTT.

This clone was seen only a few times. The J gene is TRBJ1-1, the V gene TRBV5-1; D gene ambiguous. V was pared by 2 bases and J by 1 base, with 6 bases between. CDR1 and CDR2 (germline): SGHRS, YFSETQ. This CDR3 has 13 residues. The CDR3 reads CASSFSENTEAFF. Written as DNA, the CDR3 is TGCGCCAGCAGCTTCAGTGAGAACACTGAAGCTTTCTTT.

The gene calls are TRBV5-1 and TRBJ2-1; D uncertain. Germline loops: CDR1 SGHRS, CDR2 YFSETQ. CDR3 length: 14 residues. V was clipped by 7 bases and J by 0 bases, with 11 bases between them. The CDR3 reads CASGSLSSYNEQFF. The CDR3 DNA reads as TGCGCCAGCGGCTCCTTGAGCTCCTACAATGAGCAGTTCTTC.

This clone has only a few counts. The rearrangement links TRBV6-5 to TRBJ1-5; 8 nucleotides match TRBD1. This CDR3 comprises 15 residues. Germline V gene lookup returns CDR1 MNHEY and CDR2 SVGAGI. The trim removed 5 bases at V and 0 bases at J, leaving 3 bases unmatched. CDR3 nucleotides: TGTGCCAGCAGTAGGACAGGGATTAGCAATCAGCCCCAGCATTTT. Protein sequence: CASSRTGISNQPQHF.

Comments on this clone: The same CDR3 arises from other DNA sequences in this sample as well. V and J are TRBV6-6 and TRBJ1-2, with 7 bases fitting TRBD1. This CDR3 is built from 12 residues. Per germline, CDR1 MNHNY and CDR2 SVGAGI (reference sequence). The V and J ends lost 6 bases and 8 bases, in that order; junction bases with no gene match: 6. This CDR3 reads CASSEGQYGYTF. As DNA, the CDR3 is TGTGCCAGCAGCGAGGGACAGTACGGCTACACCTTC.

The chain employs TRBV5-1 and TRBJ2-1, with a tentative D call TRBD2 (5 bases). V lost 0 bases to trimming and J lost 6 bases, with 16 bases between them. Germline V gene sequence: CDR1 SGHRS, CDR2 YFSETQ. The CDR3 covers 16 residues. CDR3: CASSLDGLGPFNEQFF. The CDR3 nucleotides are TGCGCCAGCAGCTTGGATGGACTGGGCCCGTTCAATGAGCAGTTCTTC.

V is TRBV29-1 and J is TRBJ2-2; D is unresolved. The CDR3 spans 12 residues. Germline V CDR1 and CDR2: SQVTM, ANQGSEA. V shed 4 bases and J shed 6 bases, with 9 bases lying between them. The CDR3 nucleotides are TGCAGCGTTGCTTCCCCGGCCGGGGAGCTGTTTTTT. Its translation is CSVASPAGELFF.

This clone was detected a few times. The V call is TRBV5-6, the J call TRBJ1-1, with a tentative D call TRBD1 (5 bases). The CDR3 contains 14 residues. Trimming took off 8 bases at V and 0 bases at J, with 14 bases between the two ends. CDR1 is SGHDT and CDR2 is YYEEEE in the germline V gene. CDR3 loop: CASTRGTLNTEAFF. In DNA, the CDR3 is TGTGCCAGTACGAGAGGGACTCTGAACACTGAAGCTTTCTTT.

The rearrangement links TRBV29-1 to TRBJ2-7, with 7 bases matching TRBD1. The germline gives CDR1 SQVTM, CDR2 ANQGSEA. After removal of 4 bases from V and 7 bases from J, the junction contained 7 bases not matched to a gene. The CDR3 has 12 amino acids. The CDR3: CSVGGQVGEQYF. The CDR3 coding sequence is TGCAGCGTTGGTGGACAGGTCGGGGAGCAGTACTTC.

The J gene is TRBJ1-1, the V gene TRBV25-1; D is undetermined. CDR1 is MGHDK and CDR2 is SYGVNS in the germline V gene. V gave up 5 bases and J gave up 0 bases, with 7 bases separating them. The CDR3 has 13 residues. The CDR3 DNA reads as TGTGCCAGCAGTCTGTCTCTGAACACTGAAGCTTTCTTT. Its protein product is CASSLSLNTEAFF.

Only a few counts were recorded for this clone. The genes are TRBV2 and TRBJ1-4; 12 nucleotides align to TRBD1. The length of the CDR3 is 15 residues. Germline CDR1 and CDR2: SNHLY and FYNNEI. Trimming cost V 9 bases and J 2 bases; bases outside gene matches: 4. The CDR3 loop reads CASMGQGATNEKLFF. The DNA for the CDR3 is TGTGCCAGTATGGGACAGGGGGCCACTAATGAAAAACTGTTTTTT.

This clone came up a few times. The chain recombines TRBV7-8 with TRBJ1-5, with D possibly matching TRBD1 (6 bases). Per germline, CDR1 SGHVS and CDR2 FQNEAQ. Deletions cut 0 bases from V and 4 bases from J, with 13 bases between. CDR3 size: 16 residues. In DNA, the CDR3 is TGTGCCAGCAGCTTAGCGCGGGGGGCAGGAAATCAGCCCCAGCATTTT. This translates into CASSLARGAGNQPQHF.

This clone was counted a few times. V gene TRBV5-1 combines with J gene TRBJ2-1; 9 positions agree with TRBD2. The germline V gene has CDR1 SGHRS and CDR2 YFSETQ. The CDR3 is made up of 15 amino acids. The ends lost 4 bases at V and 8 bases at J; junction bases unmatched: 10. The CDR3 nucleotides read TGCGCCAGCAGCAAGGGGACTAGCCCTCGGGATGAGCAGTTCTTC. It codes for CASSKGTSPRDEQFF.

The rearrangement joins TRBV5-4 to TRBJ2-5, with D unclear. Germline CDR1 is SGHNT and CDR2 is YYREEE (reference sequence). The germline V and J ends were trimmed by 4 bases and 3 bases, with 16 bases remaining between them. The CDR3 extends over 15 amino acids. CDR3 protein: CASSLRLQREETQYF. The CDR3 DNA is TGTGCCAGCAGCCTTAGGTTGCAGCGAGAAGAGACCCAGTACTTC.

This clone was seen a few times. J is TRBJ2-7 and V is TRBV5-5, with 8 bases lining up with TRBD1. The CDR3 is 15 residues long. V was pared by 1 base and J by 5 bases, with 8 bases of the junction left unmatched. CDR1 and CDR2 (germline): SGHKS, YYEKEE (reference sequence). The CDR3 is CASSLPGTGTHEQYF. The CDR3 DNA is TGTGCCAGCAGCTTGCCGGGGACAGGAACCCACGAGCAGTACTTC.

This clone is a singleton in its sample. The chain combines TRBV10-3 with TRBJ2-3, with TRBD1 matching 8 bases. The germline CDR1 and CDR2 sequences are ENHRY and SYGVKD. V dropped 10 bases and J dropped 0; count of bases not matched to a gene: 15. The CDR3 is 17 residues long. The CDR3 nucleotides read TGTGCCACCACGAGGGGGACAGGACCGTTTAGCACAGATACGCAGTATTTT. Amino acids: CATTRGTGPFSTDTQYF.

The CDR3 nucleotides are TGTGCCAGTAGTATCCTGACTAGCGGGTCATACAATGAGCAGTTCTTC. It yields the protein CASSILTSGSYNEQFF. The gene calls are TRBV19 and TRBJ2-1, with 10 bases lining up with TRBD2. The germline V gene encodes CDR1 LNHDA and CDR2 SQIVND (reference sequence). The CDR3 covers 16 residues. V shed 3 bases, J shed 4 bases, and the junction held 6 bases outside the gene matches.

As DNA, the CDR3 is TGTGCCAGCAGCCCGGGGACAGGGGATTACTATGGCTACACCTTC. This codes for CASSPGTGDYYGYTF. The rearrangement uses TRBV3-1 (or the pseudogene TRBV3-2) and TRBJ1-2; 10 bases align to TRBD1. Unmatched junction bases numbered 5, after V lost 4 bases and J lost 3 bases. CDR1 LGHDT and CDR2 YNNKEL come from the germline V gene (reference sequence). This CDR3 is built from 15 residues.

The chain joins TRBV28 to TRBJ2-7, with 12 bases lining up with TRBD2. The trim removed 6 bases at V and 3 bases at J, leaving 3 bases unmatched. The CDR3 length is 14 residues. Germline V gene lookup returns CDR1 MDHEN and CDR2 SYDVKM. The CDR3 sequence: CASSWGLAGYEQYF. In DNA, the CDR3 is TGTGCCAGCAGCTGGGGACTAGCGGGCTACGAGCAGTACTTC.

The chain is built from TRBV19 and TRBJ1-5; no firm D call. V lost 3 bases, J lost 4 bases, and 16 bases lay in between. Germline lookup yields CDR1 LNHDA and CDR2 SQIVND (reference sequence). CDR3 length: 16 residues. The CDR3 loop is CASSITAGSVNQPQHF. The CDR3, as DNA: TGTGCCAGTAGTATTACAGCCGGGAGCGTAAATCAGCCCCAGCATTTT.

The rearrangement joins TRBV10-1 to TRBJ2-1; 7 bases match TRBD1. Germline V lookup: CDR1 WNHNN, CDR2 SYGVQD (reference sequence). The CDR3 spans 12 residues. Germline trimming cut 5 bases from V and 10 bases from J; bases unmatched to any gene: 5. This CDR3 is CASSHTQGEQFF. The CDR3 nucleotides are TGCGCCAGCAGTCATACACAGGGGGAGCAGTTCTTC.

In nucleotides, the CDR3 is TGTGCCAGCAGTCCCTACGGACAAAATGAGCAGTTCTTC. The encoded protein is CASSPYGQNEQFF. The chain links TRBV28 to TRBJ2-1, with D possibly matching TRBD1 (5 bases). V was trimmed by 5 bases and J by 7 bases, leaving 12 bases between them. CDR1 and CDR2 (germline): MDHEN, SYDVKM. The CDR3 has 13 residues.

The chain is built from TRBV7-9 and TRBJ2-5; 8 bases match TRBD1. The ends lost 3 bases at V and 2 bases at J; junction bases unmatched: 2. Germline values: CDR1 SEHNR, CDR2 FQNEAQ (reference sequence). The CDR3 contains 14 residues. DNA of the CDR3: TGTGCCAGCAGCTTGGACAGGGCACAAGAGACCCAGTACTTC. Translated: CASSLDRAQETQYF.

This clone appeared a few times. CDR3 sequence reads: CASSSKPGQRIYNSPLHF. In DNA form, the CDR3 reads TGTGCCAGCAGCTCCAAACCGGGACAAAGGATCTATAATTCACCCCTCCACTTT. V usage is TRBV11-3 and J usage is TRBJ1-6; D perhaps matches TRBD1 (6 bases). The CDR3 runs to 18 residues. CDR1 SGHNT and CDR2 YENEEA come from the germline V gene. The V end was cut by 4 bases, the J end by 3 bases, with 19 bases between.

The chain carries TRBV7-2 and TRBJ2-3, with D unresolved. The CDR3 consists of 12 residues. Deletions cut 1 base from V and 7 bases from J, with 6 bases between. In germline, CDR1 is SGHTA, CDR2 FQGNSA. The CDR3, as DNA: TGTGCCAGCAGCTTAGGGCCGTATACGCAGTATTTT. Protein sequence: CASSLGPYTQYF. The variable domain in full, with the rest retrieved from reference TRBV7-2 and TRBJ2-3, is GAGVSQSPSNKVTEKGKDVELRCDPISGHTALYWYRQSLGQGLEFLIYFQGNSAPDKSGLPSDRFSAERTGGSVSTLTIQRTQQEDSAVYLCASSLGPYTQYFGPGTRLTVL.

The rearrangement joins TRBV2 to TRBJ1-1; D uncertain. This CDR3 spans 11 amino acids. Trimming cost V 0 bases and J 11 bases, with 7 bases left between them. The germline CDR1 and CDR2 sequences are SNHLY and FYNNEI. CDR3 DNA sequence: TGTGCCAGCAGTGAAGCGCGTAGTGCTTTCTTT. Protein sequence: CASSEARSAFF.